This TCR beta chain is drawn from a study of shared clonotypes between healthy human individuals. Whole-study results and caveats: Several donors shared around 5.1% of their naive CD4 clonotypes. Despite large depth, rarefaction showed incomplete sorted-subset sequencing.

There are 13 residues in the CDR3. Germline CDR1 is MDHEN and CDR2 is SYDVKM. Trimming left V 5 bases short and J 12 bases short, with 17 bases between. Evenly divided among several immunoSEQ plates was the genomic DNA of each subset. Each sorted subset replicate got 200 ng genomic DNA, tens of thousands of genomes. TCRdb keeps only in-frame clones here, not all; method: immunoSEQ multiplex PCR. The data hold over a million clones, with 95% to 97% observed a single time. This clone was seen just once. Antigen specificity is unknown. Material for sequencing was naive CD4+ T cells sorted from blood. As for subset: CD45RA+ positively selected. The clonotype originates from a man aged 30-40 years in good health. The chain joins TRBV28 to TRBJ1-5; D is unclear. CDR3 residues: CASSARERRVQHF. CDR3 sequence (DNA): TGTGCCAGCAGTGCACGGGAAAGACGGGTCCAGCATTTT.